The count of the clone carrying this T cell receptor beta chain is one. The antigen is unknown. This entry is derived from a study of cytomegalovirus exposure and HLA in healthy donors. Notes on the study in general: Reportedly, a later analysis found an Asian-associated ancestry cluster had fewer N-insertions than the roughly 700-donor mean.

It was with 60 Vbeta and 13 Jbeta primers that the PCR ran. Using immunoSEQ multiplex PCR, the repertoire was profiled, and TCRdb retains in-frame clones only, with some absent. Among 150,000 to 200,000 clones listed, around three quarters were seen once. Germline CDR1 reads SGHDT; CDR2 reads YYEEEE. The CDR3 totals 14 residues. V gave up 6 bases and J gave up 5 bases, with 17 bases separating them. The TCR sequence derives from a woman in her 30s in good health and CMV-seropositive. The source material was PBMCs. The V gene is TRBV5-6, the J gene TRBJ1-2; D gene ambiguous. CDR3 nucleotides: TGTGCCAGCACCATTACCCTACTGTCGTATGGCTACACCTTC. It yields the protein CASTITLLSYGYTF.